This TCR beta chain was captured by sequencing in a study of identical twins. Study-wide results and limits: Conclusions leaned on cross-sectional statistical analysis and did not track the same donors over time.

Points on this clonotype: Antigen specificity is unknown.

Template switching supplied a universal primer site; unique molecular identifiers were carried on the cDNA. TCRdb reprocessed the 5' RACE reads via MiXCR and lists one record per CDR3 protein. The repertoire holds about 470,000 distinct CDR3 sequences, 24% seen once, with 2.9% in the top ten. This sample also appeared in a second study, on T cells expressing NK-cell markers. That publication notes: Sorted CD3+CD56+NKG2C+, CD3+CD56+NKG2C- and CD3+CD56-NKG2C+ T-cell subsets were beta-chain profiled. With respect to HCMV, most of the eight sequenced donors were seropositive, and one was seronegative.

The specimen sequenced was CD4+ T cells sorted from blood. This clonotype was obtained from a woman younger than 30 in good health.

CDR3 nucleotide sequence: TGCGCCAGCAGCTTGACTCCGGGGGGACGGGGAGAGACCCAGTACTTC. Its protein product is CASSLTPGGRGETQYF. The gene calls are TRBV5-1 and TRBJ2-5, with TRBD2 identical over 7 bases. The CDR3 is 16 amino acids. V was clipped by 1 base and J by 4 bases; unmatched bases: 10. The germline V gene encodes CDR1 SGHRS and CDR2 YFSETQ.